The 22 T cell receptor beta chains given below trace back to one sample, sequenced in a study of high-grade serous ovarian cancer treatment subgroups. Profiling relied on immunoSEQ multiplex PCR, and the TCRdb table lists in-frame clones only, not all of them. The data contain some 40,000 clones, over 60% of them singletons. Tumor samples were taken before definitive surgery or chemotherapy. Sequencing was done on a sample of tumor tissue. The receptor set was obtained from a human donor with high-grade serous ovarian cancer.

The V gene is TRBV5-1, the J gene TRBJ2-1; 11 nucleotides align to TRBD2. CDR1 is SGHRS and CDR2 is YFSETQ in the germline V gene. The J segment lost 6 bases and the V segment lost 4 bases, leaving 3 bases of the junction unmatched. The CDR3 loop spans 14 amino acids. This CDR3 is CASSGSGRGNEQFF. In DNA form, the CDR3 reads TGCGCCAGCAGCGGTAGCGGGAGGGGCAATGAGCAGTTCTTC.

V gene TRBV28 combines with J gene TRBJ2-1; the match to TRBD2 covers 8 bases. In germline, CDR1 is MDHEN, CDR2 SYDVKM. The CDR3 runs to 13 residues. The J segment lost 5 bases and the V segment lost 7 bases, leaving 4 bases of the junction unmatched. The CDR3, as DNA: TGTGCCAGCATTAGCGGGAATCACAATGAGCAGTTCTTC. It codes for CASISGNHNEQFF.

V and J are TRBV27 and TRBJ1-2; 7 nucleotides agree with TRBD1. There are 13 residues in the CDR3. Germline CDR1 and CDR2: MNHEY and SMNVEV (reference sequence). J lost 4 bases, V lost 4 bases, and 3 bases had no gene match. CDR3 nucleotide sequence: TGTGCCAGCAGTTCCGACAGGGCCTATGGCTACACCTTC. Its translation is CASSSDRAYGYTF.

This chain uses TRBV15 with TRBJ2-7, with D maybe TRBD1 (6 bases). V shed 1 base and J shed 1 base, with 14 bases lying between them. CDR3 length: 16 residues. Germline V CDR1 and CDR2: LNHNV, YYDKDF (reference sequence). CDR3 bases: TGTGCCACCAGCAGAGCACCAGGGGTAGGGTCCTACGAGCAGTACTTC. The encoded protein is CATSRAPGVGSYEQYF.

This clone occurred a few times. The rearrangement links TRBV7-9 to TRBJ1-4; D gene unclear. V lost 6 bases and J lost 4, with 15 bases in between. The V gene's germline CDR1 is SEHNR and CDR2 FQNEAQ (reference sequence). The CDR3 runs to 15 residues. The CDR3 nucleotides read TGTGCCAGCAGTCCTGCGAACCTCCGTAATGAAAAACTGTTTTTT. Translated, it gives CASSPANLRNEKLFF.

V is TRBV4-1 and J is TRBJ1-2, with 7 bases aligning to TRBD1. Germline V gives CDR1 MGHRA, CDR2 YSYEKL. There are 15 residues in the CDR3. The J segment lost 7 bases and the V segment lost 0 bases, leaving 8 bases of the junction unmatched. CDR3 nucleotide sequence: TGCGCCAGCAGCCAAGAGGTAGGGGGCTTCTCTGGCTACACCTTC. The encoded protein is CASSQEVGGFSGYTF.

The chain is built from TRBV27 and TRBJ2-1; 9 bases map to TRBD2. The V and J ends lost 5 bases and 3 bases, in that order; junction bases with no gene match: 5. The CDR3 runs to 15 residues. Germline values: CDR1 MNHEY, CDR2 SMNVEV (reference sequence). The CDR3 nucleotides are TGTGCCAGCAGTGTTAGAGCGGGAGGCTACAATGAGCAGTTCTTC. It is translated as CASSVRAGGYNEQFF.

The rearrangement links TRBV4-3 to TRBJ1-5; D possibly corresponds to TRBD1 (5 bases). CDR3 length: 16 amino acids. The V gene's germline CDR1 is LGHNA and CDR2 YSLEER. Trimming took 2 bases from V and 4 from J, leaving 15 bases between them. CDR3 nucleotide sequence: TGCGCCAGCAGCCAAATTTGGGGGTTAAGAAATCAGCCCCAGCATTTT. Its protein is CASSQIWGLRNQPQHF.

The CDR3 nucleotides read TGTGCCAGCGACAAGGACAGGGAAGGTGGCTACACCTTC. This encodes CASDKDREGGYTF. This chain joins TRBV2 and TRBJ1-2; TRBD1 matches 8 bases. The V segment lost 8 bases and the J segment 7 bases; nucleotides outside the gene matches: 9. Germline V gene data show CDR1 as SNHLY and CDR2 as FYNNEI. The CDR3 has 13 residues.

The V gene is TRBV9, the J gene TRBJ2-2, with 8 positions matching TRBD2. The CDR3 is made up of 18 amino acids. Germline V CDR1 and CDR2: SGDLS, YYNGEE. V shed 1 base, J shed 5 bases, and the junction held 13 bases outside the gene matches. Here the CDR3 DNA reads TGTGCCAGCAGCGTACTACCCGGGACTAGTGATGGGACCGGGGAGCTGTTTTTT. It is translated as CASSVLPGTSDGTGELFF.

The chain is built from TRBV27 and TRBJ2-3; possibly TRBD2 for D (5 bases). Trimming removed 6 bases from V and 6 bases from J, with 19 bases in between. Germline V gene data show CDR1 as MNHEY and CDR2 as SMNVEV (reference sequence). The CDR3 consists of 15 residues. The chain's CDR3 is CASRPIASFNDTQYF. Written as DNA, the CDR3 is TGTGCCAGCAGACCTATAGCGTCATTCAACGATACGCAGTATTTT.

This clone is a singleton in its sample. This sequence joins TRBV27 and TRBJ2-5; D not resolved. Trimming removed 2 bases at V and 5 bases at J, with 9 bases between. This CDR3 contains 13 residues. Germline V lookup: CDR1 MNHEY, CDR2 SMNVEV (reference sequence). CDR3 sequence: CASSLRIGETQYF. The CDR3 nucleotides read TGTGCCAGCAGTTTAAGGATCGGGGAGACCCAGTACTTC.

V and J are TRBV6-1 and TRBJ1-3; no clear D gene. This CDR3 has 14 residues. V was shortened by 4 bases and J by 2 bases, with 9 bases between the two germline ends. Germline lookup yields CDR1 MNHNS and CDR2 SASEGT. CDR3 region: CASSAQETGNTIYF. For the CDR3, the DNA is TGTGCCAGCAGTGCTCAAGAGACTGGAAACACCATATATTTT.

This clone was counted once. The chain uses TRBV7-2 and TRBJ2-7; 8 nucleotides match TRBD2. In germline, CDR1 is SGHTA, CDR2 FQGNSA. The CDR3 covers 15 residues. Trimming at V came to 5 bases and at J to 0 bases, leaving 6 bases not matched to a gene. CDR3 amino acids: CASSASGTSSYEQYF. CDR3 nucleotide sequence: TGTGCCAGCAGCGCATCCGGGACTAGCTCCTACGAGCAGTACTTC.

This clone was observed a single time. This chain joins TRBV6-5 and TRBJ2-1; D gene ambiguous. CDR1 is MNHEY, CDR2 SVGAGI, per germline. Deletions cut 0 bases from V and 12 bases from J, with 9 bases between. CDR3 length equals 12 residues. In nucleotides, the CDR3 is TGTGCCAGCAGTTACTCGGGGATAGTGCAGTTCTTC. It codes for CASSYSGIVQFF.

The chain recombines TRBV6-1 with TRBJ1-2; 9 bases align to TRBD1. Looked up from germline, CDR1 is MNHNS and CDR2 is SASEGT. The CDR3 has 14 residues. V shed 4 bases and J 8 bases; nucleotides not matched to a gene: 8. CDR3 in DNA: TGTGCCAGCAGTGGCGGACAGGGGTTGTACGGCTACACCTTC. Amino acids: CASSGGQGLYGYTF.

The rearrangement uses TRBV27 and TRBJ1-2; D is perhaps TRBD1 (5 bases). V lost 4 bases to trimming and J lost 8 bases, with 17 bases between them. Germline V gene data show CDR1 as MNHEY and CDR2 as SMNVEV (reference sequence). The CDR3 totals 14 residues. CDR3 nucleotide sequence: TGTGCCAGCAGTTGGAACCCTCAGGGAGAGGGCTACACCTTC. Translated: CASSWNPQGEGYTF.

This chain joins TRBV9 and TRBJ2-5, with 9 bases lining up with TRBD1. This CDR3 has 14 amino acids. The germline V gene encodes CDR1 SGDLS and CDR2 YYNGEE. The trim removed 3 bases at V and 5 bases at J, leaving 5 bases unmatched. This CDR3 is CASSAQGAGETQYF. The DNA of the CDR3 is TGTGCCAGCAGCGCACAGGGGGCAGGGGAGACCCAGTACTTC.

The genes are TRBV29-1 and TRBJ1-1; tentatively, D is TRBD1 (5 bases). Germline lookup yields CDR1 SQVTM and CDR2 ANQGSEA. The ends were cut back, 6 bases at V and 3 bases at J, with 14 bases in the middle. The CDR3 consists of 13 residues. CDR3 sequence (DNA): TGCAGCGTCGGGACGGGGATTCACACTGAAGCTTTCTTT. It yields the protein CSVGTGIHTEAFF.

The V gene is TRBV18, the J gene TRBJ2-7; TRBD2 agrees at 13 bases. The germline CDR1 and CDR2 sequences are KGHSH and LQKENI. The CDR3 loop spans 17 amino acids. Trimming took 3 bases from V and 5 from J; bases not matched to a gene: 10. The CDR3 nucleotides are TGTGCCAGCTCACCCCCAGGGACTAGCGGGACCCTCCACGAGCAGTACTTC. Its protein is CASSPPGTSGTLHEQYF.

DNA for the CDR3: TGTGCCAGCAGCCCGACCTCGGGGGGTAGAAACACCATATATTTT. This codes for CASSPTSGGRNTIYF. V is TRBV7-2 and J is TRBJ1-3, with D maybe TRBD1 (5 bases). The V gene's germline CDR1 is SGHTA and CDR2 FQGNSA. V lost 5 bases and J lost 5, with 16 bases in between. This CDR3 contains 15 residues.

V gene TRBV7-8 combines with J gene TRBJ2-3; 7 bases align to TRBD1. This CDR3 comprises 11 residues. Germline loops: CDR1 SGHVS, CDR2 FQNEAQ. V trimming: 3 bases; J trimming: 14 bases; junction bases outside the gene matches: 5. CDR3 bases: TGTGCCAGCAGCTTTACAGGGGATTCGTATTTT. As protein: CASSFTGDSYF.